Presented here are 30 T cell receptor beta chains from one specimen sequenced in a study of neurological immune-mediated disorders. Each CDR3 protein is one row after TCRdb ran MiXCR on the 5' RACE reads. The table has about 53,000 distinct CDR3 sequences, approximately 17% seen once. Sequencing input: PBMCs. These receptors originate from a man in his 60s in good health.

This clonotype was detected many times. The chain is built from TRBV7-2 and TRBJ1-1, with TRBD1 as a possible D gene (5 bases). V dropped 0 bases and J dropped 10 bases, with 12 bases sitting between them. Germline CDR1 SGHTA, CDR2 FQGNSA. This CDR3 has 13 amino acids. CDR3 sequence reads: CASSLARERGAFF. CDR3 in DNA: TGTGCCAGCAGCTTAGCCAGGGAGAGGGGAGCTTTCTTT.

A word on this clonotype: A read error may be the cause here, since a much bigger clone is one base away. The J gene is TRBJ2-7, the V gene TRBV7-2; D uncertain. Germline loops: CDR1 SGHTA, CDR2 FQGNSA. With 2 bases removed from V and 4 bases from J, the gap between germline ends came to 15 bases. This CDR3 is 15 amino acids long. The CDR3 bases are TGTGCCAGCAGCTTAAGCCCCATCCGGTCGTACGAGCAGTACTTC. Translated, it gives CASSLSPIRSYEQYF.

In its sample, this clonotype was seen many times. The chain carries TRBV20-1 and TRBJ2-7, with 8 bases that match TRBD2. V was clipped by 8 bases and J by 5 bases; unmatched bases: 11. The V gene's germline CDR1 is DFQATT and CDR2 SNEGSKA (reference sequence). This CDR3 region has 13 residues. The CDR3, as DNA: TGCAGTCCTTCCCTCGGACTAGCCCACGAGCAGTACTTC. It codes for CSPSLGLAHEQYF.

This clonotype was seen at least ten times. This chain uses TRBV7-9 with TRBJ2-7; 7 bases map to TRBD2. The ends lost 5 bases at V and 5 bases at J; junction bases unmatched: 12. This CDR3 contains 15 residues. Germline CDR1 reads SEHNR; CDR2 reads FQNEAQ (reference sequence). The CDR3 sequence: CASSLTSGGPHEQYF. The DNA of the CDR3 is TGTGCCAGCAGCCTTACCTCGGGGGGACCTCACGAGCAGTACTTC.

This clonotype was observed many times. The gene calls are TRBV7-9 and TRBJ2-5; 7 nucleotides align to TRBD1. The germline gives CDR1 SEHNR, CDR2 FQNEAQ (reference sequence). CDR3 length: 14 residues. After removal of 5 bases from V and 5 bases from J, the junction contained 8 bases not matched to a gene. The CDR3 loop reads CASSPQGRGETQYF. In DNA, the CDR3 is TGTGCCAGCAGCCCACAGGGGAGAGGGGAGACCCAGTACTTC.

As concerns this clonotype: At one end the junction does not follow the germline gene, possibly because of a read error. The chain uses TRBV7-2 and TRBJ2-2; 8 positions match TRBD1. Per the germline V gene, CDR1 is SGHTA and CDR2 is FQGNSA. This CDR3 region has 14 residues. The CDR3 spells CSSSLTGVTGELFF. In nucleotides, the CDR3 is TGTTCCAGCAGCCTGACAGGGGTCACCGGGGAGCTGTTTTTT.

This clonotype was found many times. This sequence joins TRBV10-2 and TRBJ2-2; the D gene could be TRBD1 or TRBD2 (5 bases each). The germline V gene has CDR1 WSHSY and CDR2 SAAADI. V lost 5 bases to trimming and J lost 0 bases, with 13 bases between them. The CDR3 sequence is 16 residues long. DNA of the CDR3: TGCGCCAGCAGTTCGGGGCAGGCTACGAACACCGGGGAGCTGTTTTTT. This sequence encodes CASSSGQATNTGELFF.

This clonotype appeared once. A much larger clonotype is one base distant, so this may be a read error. The DNA of the CDR3 is TGTGTCAGCAGCGTAGGACAGGGCGGAGGAAACACCATATATTTT. Encoded protein: CVSSVGQGGGNTIYF. The V and J genes are TRBV9 and TRBJ1-3, with TRBD1 matching over 8 bases. The CDR3 covers 15 residues. Germline V gives CDR1 SGDLS, CDR2 YYNGEE.

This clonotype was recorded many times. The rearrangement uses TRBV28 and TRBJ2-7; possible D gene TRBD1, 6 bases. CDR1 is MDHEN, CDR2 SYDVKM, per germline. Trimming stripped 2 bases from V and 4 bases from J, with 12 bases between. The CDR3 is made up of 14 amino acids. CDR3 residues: CASSLGGSRYEQYF. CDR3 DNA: TGTGCCAGCAGTTTAGGGGGCTCGAGGTACGAGCAGTACTTC.

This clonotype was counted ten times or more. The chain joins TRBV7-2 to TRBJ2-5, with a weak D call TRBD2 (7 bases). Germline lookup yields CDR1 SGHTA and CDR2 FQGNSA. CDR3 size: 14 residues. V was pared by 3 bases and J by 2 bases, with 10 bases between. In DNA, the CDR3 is TGTGCCAGCAGCTTCCGGGGGGCTCAAGAGACCCAGTACTTC. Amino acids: CASSFRGAQETQYF.

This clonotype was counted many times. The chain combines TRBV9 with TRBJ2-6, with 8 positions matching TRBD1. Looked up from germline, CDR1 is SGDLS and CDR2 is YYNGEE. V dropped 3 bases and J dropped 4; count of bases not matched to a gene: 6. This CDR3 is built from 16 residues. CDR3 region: CASSALDREGANVLTF. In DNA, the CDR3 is TGTGCCAGCAGCGCCCTGGACAGGGAAGGGGCCAACGTCCTGACTTTC.

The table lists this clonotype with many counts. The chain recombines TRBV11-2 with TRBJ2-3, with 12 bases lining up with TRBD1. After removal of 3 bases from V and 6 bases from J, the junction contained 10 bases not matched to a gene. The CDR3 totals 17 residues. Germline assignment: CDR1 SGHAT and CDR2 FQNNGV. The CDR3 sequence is CASSLGQGARVSDTQYF. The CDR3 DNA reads TGTGCCAGCAGCTTGGGACAGGGGGCGCGAGTATCTGATACGCAGTATTTT.

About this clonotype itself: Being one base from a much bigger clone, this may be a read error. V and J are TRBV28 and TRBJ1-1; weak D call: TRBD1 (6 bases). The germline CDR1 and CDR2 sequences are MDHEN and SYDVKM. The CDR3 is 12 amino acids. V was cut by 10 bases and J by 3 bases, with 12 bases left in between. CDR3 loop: CATQGWYTEAFF. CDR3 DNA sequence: TGTGCCACTCAGGGGTGGTACACTGAAGCTTTCTTT.

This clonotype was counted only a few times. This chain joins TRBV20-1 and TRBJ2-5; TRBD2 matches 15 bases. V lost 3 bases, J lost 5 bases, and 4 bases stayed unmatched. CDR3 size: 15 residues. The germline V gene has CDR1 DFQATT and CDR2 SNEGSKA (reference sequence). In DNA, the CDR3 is TGCAGTGCTAGTGCCGGGACTAGCGGGGGGGAGACCCAGTACTTC. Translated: CSASAGTSGGETQYF.

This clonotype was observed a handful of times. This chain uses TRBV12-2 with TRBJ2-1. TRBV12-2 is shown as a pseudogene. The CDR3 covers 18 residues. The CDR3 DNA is TGTGCAAGTCGCTTGCAGATCGTGGGGGGAGACTCATACAATGAGCAGTTCTTC. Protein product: CASRLQIVGGDSYNEQFF.

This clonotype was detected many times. The CDR3 coding sequence is TGTGCCAGCAGTTCCTCTGGACAGCTAAGCACAGATACGCAGTATTTT. Its translation: CASSSSGQLSTDTQYF. This chain links TRBV28 with TRBJ2-3, with a tentative D call TRBD1 (6 bases). The CDR3 is 16 residues long. V lost 4 bases to trimming and J lost 0 bases, with 14 bases between them. Per the germline V gene, CDR1 is MDHEN and CDR2 is SYDVKM.

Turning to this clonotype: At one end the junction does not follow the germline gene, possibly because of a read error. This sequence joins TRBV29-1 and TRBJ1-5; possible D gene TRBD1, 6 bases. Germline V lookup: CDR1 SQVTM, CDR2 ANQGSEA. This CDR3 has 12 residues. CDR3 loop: CSVGDRTQPQRF. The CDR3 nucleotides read TGCAGCGTTGGAGACAGGACCCAGCCCCAACGTTTT.

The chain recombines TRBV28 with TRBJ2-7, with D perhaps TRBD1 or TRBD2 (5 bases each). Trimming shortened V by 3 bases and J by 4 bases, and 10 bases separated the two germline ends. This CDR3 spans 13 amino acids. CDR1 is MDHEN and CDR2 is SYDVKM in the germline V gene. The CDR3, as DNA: TGTGCCAGCAGTTTCTGGGGGTGTTACGAGCAGTACTTC. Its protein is CASSFWGCYEQYF.

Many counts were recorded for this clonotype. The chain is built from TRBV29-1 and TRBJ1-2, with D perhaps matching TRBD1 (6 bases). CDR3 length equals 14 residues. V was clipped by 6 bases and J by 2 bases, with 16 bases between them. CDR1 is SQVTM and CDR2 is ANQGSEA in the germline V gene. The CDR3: CSVKGGQKNYGYTF. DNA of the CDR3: TGCAGCGTGAAGGGCGGACAGAAAAACTATGGCTACACCTTC.

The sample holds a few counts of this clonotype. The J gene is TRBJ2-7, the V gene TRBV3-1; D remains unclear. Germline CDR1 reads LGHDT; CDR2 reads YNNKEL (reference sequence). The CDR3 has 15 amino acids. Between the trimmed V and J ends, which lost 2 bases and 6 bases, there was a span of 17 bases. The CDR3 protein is CASSQFVGSSSEQYF. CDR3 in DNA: TGTGCCAGCAGCCAATTTGTGGGCTCTAGTTCCGAGCAGTACTTC.

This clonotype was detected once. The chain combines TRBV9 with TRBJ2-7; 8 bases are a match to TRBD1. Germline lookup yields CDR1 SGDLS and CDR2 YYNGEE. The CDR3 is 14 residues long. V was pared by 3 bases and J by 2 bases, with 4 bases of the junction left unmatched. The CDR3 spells CASSAWTGPYEQYF. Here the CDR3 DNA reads TGTGCCAGCAGCGCCTGGACAGGGCCCTACGAGCAGTACTTC. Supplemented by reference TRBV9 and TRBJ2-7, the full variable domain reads DSGVTQTPKHLITATGQRVTLRCSPRSGDLSVYWYQQSLDQGLQFLIQYYNGEERAKGNILERFSAQQFPDLHSELNLSSLELGDSALYFCASSAWTGPYEQYFGPGTRLTVT.

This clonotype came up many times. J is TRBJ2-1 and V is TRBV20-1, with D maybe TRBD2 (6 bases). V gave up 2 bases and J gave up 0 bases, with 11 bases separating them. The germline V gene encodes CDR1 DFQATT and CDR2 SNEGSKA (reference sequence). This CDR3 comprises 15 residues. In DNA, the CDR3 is TGCAGTGCTAGATTATTCGGGAGCTCCTACAATGAGCAGTTCTTC. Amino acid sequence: CSARLFGSSYNEQFF.

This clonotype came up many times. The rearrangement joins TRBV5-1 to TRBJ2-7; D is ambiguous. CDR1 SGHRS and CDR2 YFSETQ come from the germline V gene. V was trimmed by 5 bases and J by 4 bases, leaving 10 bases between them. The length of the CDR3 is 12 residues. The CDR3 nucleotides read TGCGCCAGCAGTCCCGACGCTTACGAGCAGTACTTC. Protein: CASSPDAYEQYF.

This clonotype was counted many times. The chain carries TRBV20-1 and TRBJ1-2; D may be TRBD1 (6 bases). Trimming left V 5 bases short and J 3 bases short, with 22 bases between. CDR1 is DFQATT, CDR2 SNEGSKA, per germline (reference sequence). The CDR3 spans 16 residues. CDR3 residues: CSALRPGGRVDYGYTF. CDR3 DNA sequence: TGCAGTGCTCTCCGCCCGGGGGGGCGGGTTGACTATGGCTACACCTTC.

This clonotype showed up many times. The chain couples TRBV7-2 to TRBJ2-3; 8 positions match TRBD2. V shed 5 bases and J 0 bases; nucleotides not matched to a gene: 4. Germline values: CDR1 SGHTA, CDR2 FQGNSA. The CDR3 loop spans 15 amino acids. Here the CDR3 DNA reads TGTGCCAGCAGCCTGACTAGCGCGAGCACAGATACGCAGTATTTT. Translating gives CASSLTSASTDTQYF.

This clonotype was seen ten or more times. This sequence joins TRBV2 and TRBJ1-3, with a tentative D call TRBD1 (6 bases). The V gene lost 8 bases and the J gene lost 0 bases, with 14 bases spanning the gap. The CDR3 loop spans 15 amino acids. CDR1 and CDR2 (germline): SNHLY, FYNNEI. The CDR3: CASGTTGSSGNTIYF. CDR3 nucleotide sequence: TGTGCCAGCGGGACTACAGGGAGCTCTGGAAACACCATATATTTT.

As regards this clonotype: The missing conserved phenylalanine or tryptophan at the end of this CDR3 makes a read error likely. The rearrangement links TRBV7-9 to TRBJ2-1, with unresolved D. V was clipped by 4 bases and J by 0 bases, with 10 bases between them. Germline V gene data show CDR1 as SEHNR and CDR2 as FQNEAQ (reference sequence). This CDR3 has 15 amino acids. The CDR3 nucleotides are TGTGCCAGCAGCTCCCCGAGCGCCTCCTACAATGAGCAGTTCCTT. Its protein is CASSSPSASYNEQFL.

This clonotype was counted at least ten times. The chain's CDR3 is CASSPEGTGNYGYTF. DNA for the CDR3: TGTGCCAGCTCACCGGAGGGGACAGGGAACTATGGCTACACCTTC. This sequence joins TRBV18 and TRBJ1-2; 9 bases line up with TRBD1. The CDR3 is 15 amino acids. Germline V lookup: CDR1 KGHSH, CDR2 LQKENI. The J segment lost 2 bases and the V segment lost 3 bases, leaving 4 bases of the junction unmatched.

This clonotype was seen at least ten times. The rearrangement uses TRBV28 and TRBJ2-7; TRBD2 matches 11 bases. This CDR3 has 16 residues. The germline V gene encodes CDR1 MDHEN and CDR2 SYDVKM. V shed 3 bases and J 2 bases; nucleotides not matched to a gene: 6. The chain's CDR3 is CASSLVAGGDPYEQYF. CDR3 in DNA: TGTGCCAGCAGTTTGGTAGCGGGAGGGGACCCCTACGAGCAGTACTTC.

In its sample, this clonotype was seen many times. The CDR3 coding sequence is TGCGCCAGCAGTGAGTCTAGGTTTTACGAGCAGTACTTC. Its translation: CASSESRFYEQYF. The rearrangement joins TRBV10-2 to TRBJ2-7; D is unclear. CDR1 WSHSY and CDR2 SAAADI come from the germline V gene. V was shortened by 0 bases and J by 4 bases, with 7 bases between the two germline ends. The CDR3 spans 13 residues.